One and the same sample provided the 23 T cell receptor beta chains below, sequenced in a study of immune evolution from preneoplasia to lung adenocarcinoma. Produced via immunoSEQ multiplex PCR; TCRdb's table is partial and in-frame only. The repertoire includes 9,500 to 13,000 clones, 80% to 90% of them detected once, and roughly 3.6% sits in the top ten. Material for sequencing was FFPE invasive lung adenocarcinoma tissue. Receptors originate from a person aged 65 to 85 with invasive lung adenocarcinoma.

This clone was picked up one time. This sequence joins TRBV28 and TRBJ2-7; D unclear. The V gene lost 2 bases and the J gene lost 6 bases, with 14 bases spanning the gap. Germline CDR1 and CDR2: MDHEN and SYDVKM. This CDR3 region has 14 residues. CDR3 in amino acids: CASSLPPLPGEQYF. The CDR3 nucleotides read TGTGCCAGCAGTTTACCCCCCCTCCCGGGCGAGCAGTACTTC.

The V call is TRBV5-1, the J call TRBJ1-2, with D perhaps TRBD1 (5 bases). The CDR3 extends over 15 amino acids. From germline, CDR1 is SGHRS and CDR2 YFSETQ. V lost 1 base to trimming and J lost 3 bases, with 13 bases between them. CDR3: CASSLIGRVDYGYTF. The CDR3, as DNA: TGCGCCAGCAGCTTGATTGGCAGGGTCGACTATGGCTACACCTTC.

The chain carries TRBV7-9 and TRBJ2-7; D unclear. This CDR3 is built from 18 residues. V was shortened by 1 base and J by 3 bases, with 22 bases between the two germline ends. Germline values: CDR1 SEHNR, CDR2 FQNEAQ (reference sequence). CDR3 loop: CASSLGESRAVLIYEQYF. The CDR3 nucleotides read TGTGCCAGCAGCTTAGGGGAATCCCGGGCGGTCCTTATCTACGAGCAGTACTTC.

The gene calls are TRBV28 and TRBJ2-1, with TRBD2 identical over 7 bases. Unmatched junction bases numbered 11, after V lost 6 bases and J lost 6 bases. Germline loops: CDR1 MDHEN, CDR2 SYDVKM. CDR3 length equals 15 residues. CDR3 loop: CASSPYGEGPNEQFF. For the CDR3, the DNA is TGTGCCAGCAGCCCATACGGGGAGGGCCCCAATGAGCAGTTCTTC.

Here the CDR3 reads CASSFATSYEQYF. CDR3 bases: TGCGCCAGCAGCTTTGCGACCTCCTACGAGCAGTACTTC. The chain recombines TRBV5-1 with TRBJ2-7; the D is unclear. CDR3 length: 13 residues. V was cut by 2 bases and J by 0 bases, with 6 bases left in between. Germline CDR1 is SGHRS and CDR2 is YFSETQ.

The CDR3: CASSLGGARGGNTIYF. The DNA of the CDR3 is TGTGCCAGCAGTTTGGGGGGGGCCAGGGGTGGAAACACCATATATTTT. The chain couples TRBV28 to TRBJ1-3, with D possibly matching TRBD1 (6 bases). Trimming stripped 3 bases from V and 3 bases from J, with 15 bases between. Germline CDR1 is MDHEN and CDR2 is SYDVKM. The CDR3 contains 16 residues.

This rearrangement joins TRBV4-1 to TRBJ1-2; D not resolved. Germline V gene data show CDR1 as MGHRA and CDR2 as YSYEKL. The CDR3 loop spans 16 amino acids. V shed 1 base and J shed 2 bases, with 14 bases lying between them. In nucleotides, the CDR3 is TGCGCCAGCAGCCAAGTACCATCCTGGGCGAACTATGGCTACACCTTC. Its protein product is CASSQVPSWANYGYTF.

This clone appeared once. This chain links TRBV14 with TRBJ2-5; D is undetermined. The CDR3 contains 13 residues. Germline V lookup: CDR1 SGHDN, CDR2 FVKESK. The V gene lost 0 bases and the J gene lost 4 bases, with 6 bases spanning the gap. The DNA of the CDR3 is TGTGCCAGCAGCCAAGATATTGGAGAGACCCAGTACTTC. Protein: CASSQDIGETQYF. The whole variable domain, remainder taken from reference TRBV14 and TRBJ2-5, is EAGVTQFPSHSVIEKGQTVTLRCDPISGHDNLYWYRRVMGKEIKFLLHFVKESKQDESGMPNNRFLAERTGGTYSTLKVQPAELEDSGVYFCASSQDIGETQYFGPGTRLLVL.

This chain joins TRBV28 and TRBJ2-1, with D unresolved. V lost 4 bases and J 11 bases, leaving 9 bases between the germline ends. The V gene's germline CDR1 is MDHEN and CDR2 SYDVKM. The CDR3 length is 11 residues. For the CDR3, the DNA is TGTGCCAGCAGTTGGACCGAAAAGCAGTTCTTC. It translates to CASSWTEKQFF.

The CDR3 here is CASSYVQGANEKLFF. The DNA for the CDR3 is TGTGCCAGCAGTTACGTCCAGGGCGCTAATGAAAAACTGTTTTTT. This chain links TRBV6-5 with TRBJ1-4, with a possible D match to TRBD1 (5 bases). The V end lost 2 bases, the J end lost 3 bases, and 10 bases lay between the germline ends. The CDR3 is made up of 15 amino acids. CDR1 is MNHEY and CDR2 is SVGAGI in the germline V gene.

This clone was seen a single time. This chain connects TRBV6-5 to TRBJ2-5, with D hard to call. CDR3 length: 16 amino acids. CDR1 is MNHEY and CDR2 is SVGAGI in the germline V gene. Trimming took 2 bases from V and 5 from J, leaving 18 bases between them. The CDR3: CASSYGRTDRRETQYF. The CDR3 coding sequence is TGTGCCAGCAGTTACGGAAGAACAGATCGAAGGGAGACCCAGTACTTC.

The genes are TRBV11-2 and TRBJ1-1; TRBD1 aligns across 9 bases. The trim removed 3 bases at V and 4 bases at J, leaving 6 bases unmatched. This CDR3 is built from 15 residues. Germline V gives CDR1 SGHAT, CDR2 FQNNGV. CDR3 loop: CASSFLQGASTEAFF. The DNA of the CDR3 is TGTGCCAGCAGCTTTCTACAGGGGGCGTCCACTGAAGCTTTCTTT. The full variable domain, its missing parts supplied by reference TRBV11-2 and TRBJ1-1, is EAGVAQSPRYKIIEKRQSVAFWCNPISGHATLYWYQQILGQGPKLLIQFQNNGVVDDSQLPKDRFSAERLKGVDSTLKIQPAKLEDSAVYLCASSFLQGASTEAFFGQGTRLTVV.

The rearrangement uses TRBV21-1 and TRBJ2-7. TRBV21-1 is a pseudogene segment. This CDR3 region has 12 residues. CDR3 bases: TGTGCCAGCAGCAATCGATTCTACGAGCAGTACTTC. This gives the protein CASSNRFYEQYF.

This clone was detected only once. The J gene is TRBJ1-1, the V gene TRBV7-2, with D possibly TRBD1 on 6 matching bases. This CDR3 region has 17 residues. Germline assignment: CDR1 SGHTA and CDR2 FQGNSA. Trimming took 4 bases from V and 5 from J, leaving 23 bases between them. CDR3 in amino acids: CASSSQQSGWGRTEAFF. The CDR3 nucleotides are TGTGCCAGCAGCTCGCAGCAAAGTGGTTGGGGGCGGACTGAAGCTTTCTTT.

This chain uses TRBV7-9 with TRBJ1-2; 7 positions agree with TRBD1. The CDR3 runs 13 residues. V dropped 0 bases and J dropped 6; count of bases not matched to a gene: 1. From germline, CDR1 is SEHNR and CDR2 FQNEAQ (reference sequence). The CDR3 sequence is CASSLATGDGYTF. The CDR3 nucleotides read TGTGCCAGCAGCTTAGCTACAGGGGATGGCTACACCTTC.

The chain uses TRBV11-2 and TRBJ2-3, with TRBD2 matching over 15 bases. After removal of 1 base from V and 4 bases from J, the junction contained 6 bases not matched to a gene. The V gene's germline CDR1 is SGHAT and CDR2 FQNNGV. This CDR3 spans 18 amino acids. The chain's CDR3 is CASSLGTSGGAAADTQYF. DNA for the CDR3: TGTGCCAGCAGCTTAGGGACTAGCGGGGGGGCAGCGGCAGATACGCAGTATTTT.

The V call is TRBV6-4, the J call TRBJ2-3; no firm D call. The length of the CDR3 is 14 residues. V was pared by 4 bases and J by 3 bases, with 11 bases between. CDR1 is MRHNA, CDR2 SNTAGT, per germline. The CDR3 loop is CASSGGVGTDTQYF. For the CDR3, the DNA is TGTGCCAGCAGTGGTGGGGTTGGGACAGATACGCAGTATTTT.

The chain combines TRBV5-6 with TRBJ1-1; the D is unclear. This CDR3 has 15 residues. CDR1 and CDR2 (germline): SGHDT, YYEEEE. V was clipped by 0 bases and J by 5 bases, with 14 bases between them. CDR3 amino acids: CASSLGVLRGTEAFF. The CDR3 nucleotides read TGTGCCAGCAGCTTGGGCGTATTAAGAGGTACTGAAGCTTTCTTT.

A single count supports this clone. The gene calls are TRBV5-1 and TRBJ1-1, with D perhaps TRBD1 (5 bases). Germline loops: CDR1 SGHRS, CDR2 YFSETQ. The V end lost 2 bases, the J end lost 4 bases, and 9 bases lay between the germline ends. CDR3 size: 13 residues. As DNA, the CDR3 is TGCGCCAGCAGCTTCGATAGGGGCACTGAAGCTTTCTTT. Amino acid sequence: CASSFDRGTEAFF.

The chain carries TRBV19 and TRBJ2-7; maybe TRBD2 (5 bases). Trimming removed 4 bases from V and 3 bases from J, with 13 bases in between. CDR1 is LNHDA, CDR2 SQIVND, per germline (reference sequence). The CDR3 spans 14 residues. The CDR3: CASSSRVGSYEQYF. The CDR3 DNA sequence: TGTGCCAGTAGTAGCCGAGTAGGGAGCTACGAGCAGTACTTC.

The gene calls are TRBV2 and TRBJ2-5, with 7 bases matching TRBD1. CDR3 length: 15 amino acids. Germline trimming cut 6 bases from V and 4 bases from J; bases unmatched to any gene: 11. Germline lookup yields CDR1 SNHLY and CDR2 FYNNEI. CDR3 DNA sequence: TGTGCCAGCAGCTCTGACAGGGTAGAGGCAGAGACCCAGTACTTC. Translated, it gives CASSSDRVEAETQYF.

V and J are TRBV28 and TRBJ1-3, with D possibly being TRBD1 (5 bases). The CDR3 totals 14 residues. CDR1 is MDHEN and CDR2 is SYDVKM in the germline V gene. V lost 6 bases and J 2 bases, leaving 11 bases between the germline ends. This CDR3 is CASSRGGAGNTIYF. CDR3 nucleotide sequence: TGTGCCAGCAGCCGGGGGGGGGCTGGAAACACCATATATTTT.

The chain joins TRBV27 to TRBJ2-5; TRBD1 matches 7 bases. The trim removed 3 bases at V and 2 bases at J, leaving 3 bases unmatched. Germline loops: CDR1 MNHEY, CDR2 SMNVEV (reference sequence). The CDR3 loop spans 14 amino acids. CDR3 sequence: CASSLRTGQETQYF. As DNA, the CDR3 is TGTGCCAGCAGTTTGAGGACAGGACAAGAGACCCAGTACTTC.